This T cell receptor (beta chain) was obtained from a study of OX40 agonist ivuxolimab in advanced cancers. Study-wide findings and caveats: At 0.1 to 3.0 mg/kg, clonal expansion of CD4+ and CD8+ blood T cells had occurred by week 6. Some nonresponders also had low normalized T-cell clonal expansion. Relative to CD4+ cells, CD8+ T cells on average had more expanded clones.

The data were produced by immunoSEQ multiplex PCR, yet TCRdb's version contains in-frame clones alone and is incomplete. The sample includes some 50,000 clones, roughly 91% seen only once; the top ten take 31%. This clone was recorded once. Antigen: not known. V lost 4 bases, J lost 4 bases, and 17 bases lay in between. The CDR3 runs 16 residues. Germline V gene data show CDR1 as SGHRS and CDR2 as YFSETQ. The sequence came from an adult with an advanced solid tumor such as melanoma, head and neck, liver or kidney cancer. V is TRBV5-1 and J is TRBJ1-4; D perhaps matches TRBD1 (6 bases). The specimen was CD4+ or CD8+ T cells sorted from blood, collected in a trial of the OX40 agonist ivuxolimab. The CDR3: CASSRPGGGGNEKLFF. Here the CDR3 DNA reads TGCGCCAGCAGCCGGCCGGGGGGCGGTGGTAATGAAAAACTGTTTTTT.